The 31 T cell receptor beta chains below come from one sample, sequenced in a study of T cell responses to AZD1222 COVID-19 vaccine. Libraries were prepared by immunoSEQ multiplex PCR; TCRdb keeps only in-frame clonotypes and omits some of them. The data show 87,000 or so clones, around 90% seen once. The sequenced sample was peripheral blood, obtained on day 0 of AZD1222 vaccination. The receptors derive from an adult in good health.

The rearrangement links TRBV11-3 to TRBJ1-4; D unresolved. The germline V gene encodes CDR1 SGHNT and CDR2 YENEEA. This CDR3 has 17 amino acids. Trimming left V 1 base short and J 0 bases short, with 12 bases between. The CDR3 loop reads CASSLARTRATNEKLFF. CDR3 nucleotides: TGTGCCAGCAGCTTAGCTCGGACCCGTGCAACTAATGAAAAACTGTTTTTT. Combining the CDR3 with reference TRBV11-3 and TRBJ1-4 gives the whole variable domain EAGVVQSPRYKIIEKKQPVAFWCNPISGHNTLYWYLQNLGQGPELLIRYENEEAVDDSQLPKDRFSAERLKGVDSTLKIQPAELGDSAVYLCASSLARTRATNEKLFFGSGTQLSVL.

The V gene is TRBV4-1, the J gene TRBJ2-3; a weak D match, TRBD2 (5 bases). Germline CDR1 is MGHRA and CDR2 is YSYEKL. V lost 4 bases to trimming and J lost 4 bases, with 15 bases between them. The CDR3 contains 15 residues. In DNA, the CDR3 is TGCGCCAGCAGCCGGTTCGGGGTGAGCGCAGATACGCAGTATTTT. It specifies CASSRFGVSADTQYF.

The chain combines TRBV2 with TRBJ1-2; D is unresolved. The CDR3 totals 14 residues. The germline CDR1 and CDR2 sequences are SNHLY and FYNNEI. The V end lost 4 bases, the J end lost 0 bases, and 9 bases lay between the germline ends. CDR3 DNA sequence: TGTGCCAGCAGTGTATCCAAGGCTAACTATGGCTACACCTTC. Its translation is CASSVSKANYGYTF. The variable domain in full, with the rest retrieved from reference TRBV2 and TRBJ1-2, is EPEVTQTPSHQVTQMGQEVILRCVPISNHLYFYWYRQILGQKVEFLVSFYNNEISEKSEIFDDQFSVERPDGSNFTLKIRSTKLEDSAMYFCASSVSKANYGYTFGSGTRLTVV.

The chain has TRBV7-2 and TRBJ1-2; no definite D call. The V end was cut by 4 bases, the J end by 2 bases, with 11 bases between. The CDR3 covers 14 residues. Germline CDR1 SGHTA, CDR2 FQGNSA. The CDR3 DNA follows: TGTGCCAGCAGCTCCCGGTCGACCAACTATGGCTACACCTTC. This gives the protein CASSSRSTNYGYTF.

The V call is TRBV7-2, the J call TRBJ2-3; 7 bases map to TRBD2. V lost 5 bases and J lost 2; bases outside the gene matches: 10. CDR1 is SGHTA, CDR2 FQGNSA, per germline. The CDR3 runs 16 residues. CDR3 nucleotides: TGTGCCAGCAGCCAAAAGCGGGGTACCTCCACAGATACGCAGTATTTT. Encoded protein: CASSQKRGTSTDTQYF.

This clone was observed a handful of times. The V and J genes are TRBV9 and TRBJ1-4, with a possible D match to TRBD1 (5 bases). This CDR3 spans 16 amino acids. Trimming cost V 4 bases and J 7 bases, with 20 bases left between them. Germline loops: CDR1 SGDLS, CDR2 YYNGEE. Here the CDR3 DNA reads TGTGCCAGCAGCTCCCCCGGTGGGCAGGGTCGTGAAAAACTGTTTTTT. Translated, it gives CASSSPGGQGREKLFF.

The chain recombines TRBV10-3 with TRBJ1-1; D is undetermined. This CDR3 spans 14 amino acids. V gave up 0 bases and J gave up 1 base, with 6 bases separating them. Looked up from germline, CDR1 is ENHRY and CDR2 is SYGVKD. The DNA of the CDR3 is TGTGCCATCAGTGAGTCCGTTGAGAACACTGAAGCTTTCTTT. Protein sequence: CAISESVENTEAFF.

J is TRBJ2-1 and V is TRBV7-6; D is possibly TRBD1 or TRBD2 (5 bases each). Trimming removed 5 bases at V and 12 bases at J, with 17 bases between. CDR3 length equals 13 residues. Per the germline V gene, CDR1 is SGHVS and CDR2 is FNYEAQ. The chain's CDR3 is CASSEGTLDGQFF. In nucleotides, the CDR3 is TGTGCCAGCAGCGAGGGGACGCTGGATGGGCAGTTCTTC.

J is TRBJ2-3 and V is TRBV3-1 (or the pseudogene TRBV3-2); D is possibly TRBD2 (5 bases). V lost 4 bases, J lost 6 bases, and 17 bases lay in between. CDR1 is LGHDT, CDR2 YNNKEL, per germline (reference sequence). The CDR3 is made up of 15 amino acids. The CDR3 reads CASSRTSLPTDTQYF. CDR3 bases: TGTGCCAGCAGCCGCACTAGTCTCCCAACGGATACGCAGTATTTT.

This clone has more than one count but fewer than ten. V is TRBV9 and J is TRBJ1-3; D is possibly TRBD1 (6 bases). Trimming took off 4 bases at V and 2 bases at J, with 16 bases between the two ends. The CDR3 totals 16 residues. The germline CDR1 and CDR2 sequences are SGDLS and YYNGEE. The DNA for the CDR3 is TGTGCCAGCAGCCCCCAGAGGGGGGGTACTGGAAACACCATATATTTT. Translating gives CASSPQRGGTGNTIYF.

The CDR3 sequence is CASGAERGTDTQYF. CDR3 nucleotide sequence: TGTGCCAGCGGAGCCGAAAGGGGGACAGATACGCAGTATTTT. The chain has TRBV5-5 and TRBJ2-3; TRBD1 is a possible D gene (6 bases). Looked up from germline, CDR1 is SGHKS and CDR2 is YYEKEE (reference sequence). The CDR3 spans 14 residues. V was shortened by 7 bases and J by 3 bases, with 15 bases between the two germline ends.

V and J are TRBV3-1 (or the pseudogene TRBV3-2) and TRBJ2-7; D not resolved. The germline V and J ends were trimmed by 0 bases and 3 bases, with 15 bases remaining between them. The CDR3 totals 16 residues. Germline V gene sequence: CDR1 LGHDT, CDR2 YNNKEL (reference sequence). The CDR3 here is CASSQDVYPGIYEQYF. The CDR3 DNA reads as TGTGCCAGCAGCCAAGATGTGTACCCTGGGATCTACGAGCAGTACTTC.

The gene calls are TRBV6-5 and TRBJ2-7, with D unresolved. The germline gives CDR1 MNHEY, CDR2 SVGAGI. The V end lost 6 bases, the J end lost 0 bases, and 6 bases lay between the germline ends. The CDR3 runs to 12 residues. This CDR3 reads CASRWNSYEQYF. CDR3 nucleotides: TGTGCCAGCAGGTGGAACTCCTACGAGCAGTACTTC.

The count of this clone is one. This chain connects TRBV3-1 (or the pseudogene TRBV3-2) to TRBJ2-3, with 13 positions matching TRBD2. The V and J ends lost 6 bases and 0 bases, in that order; junction bases with no gene match: 9. Germline V gives CDR1 LGHDT, CDR2 YNNKEL (reference sequence). This CDR3 spans 18 amino acids. Here the CDR3 DNA reads TGTGCCAGCAGTCCACGACTAGCGGGGGGCTCAAGCACAGATACGCAGTATTTT. Amino acid sequence: CASSPRLAGGSSTDTQYF.

For this clone: Lacking the conserved final phenylalanine or tryptophan, this CDR3 likely reflects a read error. No DNA is shown, since the ends of the CDR3 on it are uncertain; the CDR3 is the one TCRdb lists. The rearrangement joins TRBV6-5 to TRBJ1-2; TRBD1, as called in the table, went unchecked against the DNA. The CDR3 sequence runs 13 residues, both termini included. Per the germline V gene, CDR1 is MNHEY and CDR2 is SVGAGI. The CDR3 spells CASSSLTGAAIFY.

About this clone: One end of the junction fails to match germline, which may point to a read error. The chain recombines TRBV2 with TRBJ2-5; D is unclear. Germline V lookup: CDR1 SNHLY, CDR2 FYNNEI. This CDR3 has 13 residues. CDR3 nucleotides: TGTGCCAGCAGTGACGAGGCCCAAGGGACCCAGTACTTC. Translation: CASSDEAQGTQYF. The full variable domain, rest sourced from reference TRBV2 and TRBJ2-5, is EPEVTQTPSHQVTQMGQEVILRCVPISNHLYFYWYRQILGQKVEFLVSFYNNEISEKSEIFDDQFSVERPDGSNFTLKIRSTKLEDSAMYFCASSDEAQGTQYFGPGTRLLVL.

The chain has TRBV20-1 and TRBJ1-2, with a possible D match to TRBD1 (5 bases). V lost 5 bases, J lost 4 bases, and 8 bases lay in between. This CDR3 is built from 11 residues. Germline V gene lookup returns CDR1 DFQATT and CDR2 SNEGSKA (reference sequence). DNA for the CDR3: TGCAGTGCTCGGGACTTCTATGGCTACACCTTC. Translated: CSARDFYGYTF.

The V call is TRBV19, the J call TRBJ1-1; D is undetermined. The CDR3 spans 14 residues. With 10 bases removed from V and 1 base from J, the gap between germline ends came to 16 bases. The germline gives CDR1 LNHDA, CDR2 SQIVND (reference sequence). The CDR3 here is CATQFRTGNTEAFF. The CDR3 DNA reads TGTGCCACCCAGTTCCGGACGGGGAACACTGAAGCTTTCTTT.

V gene TRBV6-6 combines with J gene TRBJ1-1; TRBD1 might be the D (6 bases). The CDR3 spans 15 residues. Trimming took 6 bases from V and 2 from J, leaving 16 bases between them. Per the germline V gene, CDR1 is MNHNY and CDR2 is SVGAGI (reference sequence). The CDR3 nucleotides read TGTGCCAGCAGCGCGGTGGAGGGGGATAACACTGAAGCTTTCTTT. It codes for CASSAVEGDNTEAFF.

The chain joins TRBV20-1 to TRBJ1-2, with TRBD1 matching 10 bases. The V and J ends lost 3 bases and 7 bases, in that order; junction bases with no gene match: 14. The CDR3 is 16 amino acids. The germline V gene has CDR1 DFQATT and CDR2 SNEGSKA (reference sequence). CDR3: CSASPGPDRGIGGYTF. CDR3 nucleotides: TGCAGTGCTAGTCCGGGGCCGGACAGGGGGATCGGTGGCTACACCTTC.

V and J are TRBV5-1 and TRBJ1-5; D is possibly TRBD1 (5 bases). CDR1 and CDR2 from the germline V gene are SGHRS and YFSETQ. This CDR3 has 16 residues. The V end lost 1 base, the J end lost 0 bases, and 11 bases lay between the germline ends. The CDR3 spells CASSLWGVGSNQPQHF. CDR3 sequence (DNA): TGCGCCAGCAGCTTGTGGGGGGTTGGTAGCAATCAGCCCCAGCATTTT.

CDR3 sequence (DNA): TGTGCCAGCAGGTTCGGAGCAGATTCACCCCTCCACTTT. Protein product: CASRFGADSPLHF. The chain couples TRBV7-8 to TRBJ1-6, with D unresolved. V gave up 6 bases and J gave up 8 bases, with 11 bases separating them. Germline V gene lookup returns CDR1 SGHVS and CDR2 FQNEAQ. This CDR3 is built from 13 residues.

The chain has TRBV18 and TRBJ1-5; D not resolved. CDR1 KGHSH and CDR2 LQKENI come from the germline V gene. The ends were cut back, 2 bases at V and 2 bases at J, with 13 bases in the middle. This CDR3 contains 16 residues. The CDR3 loop is CASSPMGSGGNQPQHF. The CDR3 DNA reads TGTGCCAGCTCACCAATGGGGTCTGGGGGCAATCAGCCCCAGCATTTT.

This sequence joins TRBV9 and TRBJ2-2, with D perhaps TRBD1 (5 bases). This CDR3 contains 16 residues. The germline V and J ends were trimmed by 1 base and 4 bases, with 14 bases remaining between them. Looked up from germline, CDR1 is SGDLS and CDR2 is YYNGEE. The CDR3: CASSVQGSGSTGELFF. The CDR3 DNA reads as TGTGCCAGCAGCGTACAGGGTTCTGGAAGCACCGGGGAGCTGTTTTTT.

The chain is built from TRBV10-3 and TRBJ2-7, with 12 nucleotides matching TRBD2. This CDR3 region has 14 residues. Germline lookup yields CDR1 ENHRY and CDR2 SYGVKD. V was pared by 6 bases and J by 5 bases, with 5 bases of the junction left unmatched. Here the CDR3 DNA reads TGTGCCATCAGGACTAGCGGGGGTGACCACGAGCAGTACTTC. Translation gives CAIRTSGGDHEQYF.

The chain employs TRBV11-2 and TRBJ2-3; the match to TRBD2 covers 14 bases. Germline CDR1 reads SGHAT; CDR2 reads FQNNGV. CDR3 length equals 19 residues. With 5 bases clipped from V and 3 bases from J, the junction kept 13 bases outside the gene matches. CDR3 DNA sequence: TGTGCCAGCAGCCCGAGGGTAGGACTAGCGGGGGGCCTTACAGATACGCAGTATTTT. Its translation: CASSPRVGLAGGLTDTQYF.

This clone turned up a few times. The chain recombines TRBV19 with TRBJ2-2, with D hard to call. Germline CDR1 is LNHDA and CDR2 is SQIVND (reference sequence). The CDR3 is made up of 14 amino acids. V was shortened by 0 bases and J by 4 bases, with 6 bases between the two germline ends. The CDR3 coding sequence is TGTGCCAGTAGTATAGATGTTAGCACCGGGGAGCTGTTTTTT. Translated: CASSIDVSTGELFF. The full variable domain, in which reference TRBV19 and TRBJ2-2 provide the parts outside the CDR3, is DGGITQSPKYLFRKEGQNVTLSCEQNLNHDAMYWYRQDPGQGLRLIYYSQIVNDFQKGDIAEGYSVSREKKESFPLTVTSAQKNPTAFYLCASSIDVSTGELFFGEGSRLTVL.

The gene calls are TRBV6-5 and TRBJ1-3; TRBD1 might be the D (6 bases). Trimming took 11 bases from V and 8 from J, leaving 19 bases between them. Germline V lookup: CDR1 MNHEY, CDR2 SVGAGI. The CDR3 spans 13 residues. The CDR3 reads CAVGGGRTDTIYF. CDR3 bases: TGTGCCGTCGGGGGGGGCAGGACGGACACCATATATTTT.

The J gene is TRBJ2-1, the V gene TRBV12-3 or TRBV12-4, with 7 bases identical to TRBD1. V trimming: 3 bases; J trimming: 9 bases; junction bases outside the gene matches: 5. This CDR3 is 13 amino acids long. CDR3 nucleotide sequence: TGTGCCAGCAGTTTCAAGGGGGCCGGTGAGCAGTTCTTC. This translates into CASSFKGAGEQFF.

The chain links TRBV15 to TRBJ2-1; 9 bases match TRBD2. With 0 bases clipped from V and 7 bases from J, the junction kept 7 bases outside the gene matches. The CDR3 sequence is 16 residues long. Germline CDR1 and CDR2: LNHNV and YYDKDF (reference sequence). CDR3 amino acids: CATSRERRGGINEQFF. The CDR3 region has the DNA TGTGCCACCAGCAGAGAACGGCGGGGGGGCATTAATGAGCAGTTCTTC.

The chain employs TRBV10-3 and TRBJ2-1; 11 positions agree with TRBD1. CDR3 length equals 15 residues. Germline CDR1 and CDR2: ENHRY and SYGVKD. V dropped 6 bases and J dropped 7; count of bases not matched to a gene: 8. CDR3 residues: CAIRGQGAGVNEQFF. For the CDR3, the DNA is TGTGCCATCAGAGGACAGGGGGCAGGGGTTAATGAGCAGTTCTTC.